These 4 T cell receptor beta chains share one sample of origin, sequenced in a study of CD8 T cells in Susac syndrome. RNA totalling about 0.45 to 1 ug underwent reverse transcription with random hexamers. TCRdb ran MiXCR on the immunoSEQ multiplex PCR reads and lists one entry per CDR3 protein. Among about 300,000 distinct CDR3 sequences listed, about 91% were seen once. The sequencing sample was made of CD4+ T cells from PBMCs. These receptors were taken from a human donor with multiple sclerosis.

V is TRBV4-1 and J is TRBJ2-3; D gene uncertain. The CDR3 sequence is 13 residues long. The V end lost 2 bases, the J end lost 5 bases, and 8 bases lay between the germline ends. The V gene's germline CDR1 is MGHRA and CDR2 YSYEKL. The CDR3 reads CASSQTHGDTQYF. The CDR3 coding sequence is TGCGCCAGCAGCCAAACCCACGGAGATACGCAGTATTTT.

This chain uses TRBV12-3 or TRBV12-4 with TRBJ2-7; 8 nucleotides line up with TRBD1. The junction had 8 bases not matched to a gene; V was cut back by 3 bases and J by 4 bases. The CDR3 consists of 15 residues. CDR3 nucleotides: TGTGCCAGCAGTTTCAATCGACAGGGGCGATACGAGCAGTACTTC. It is translated as CASSFNRQGRYEQYF.

J is TRBJ1-6 and V is TRBV19, with no clear D. CDR1 and CDR2 (germline): LNHDA, SQIVND (reference sequence). Trimming stripped 5 bases from V and 2 bases from J, with 7 bases between. The CDR3 is 14 amino acids. CDR3 region: CASSLGTYNSPLHF. CDR3 sequence (DNA): TGTGCCAGTAGTCTGGGTACCTATAATTCACCCCTCCACTTT.

As to this clonotype: Because the CDR3's place on the DNA is in doubt, the DNA is left out and the CDR3 is given as listed by TCRdb. The chain uses TRBV12-3 or TRBV12-4 and TRBJ2-2; TRBD1 was called by the table and not checked on the DNA. From its first to its last residue, the CDR3 has 14 amino acids. The CDR3 protein is CASSGQRRAGELFF.